One sample yielded the 18 T cell receptor beta chains listed below, sequenced in a study of PD-L1 blockade in urothelial cancer. The time point is: peripheral blood 6 weeks after treatment start. The method was immunoSEQ multiplex PCR; TCRdb's version includes in-frame clones alone and lacks a portion of them. The data hold about 40,000 clones, with 84% observed a single time. The input for sequencing was PBMCs, taken around atezolizumab (anti-PD-L1) treatment. The receptors originated from a man aged 35-49 years with urothelial cancer.

The chain couples TRBV6-1 to TRBJ2-3; 9 nucleotides match TRBD2. The CDR3 runs to 16 residues. J lost 4 bases, V lost 2 bases, and 7 bases had no gene match. CDR1 and CDR2 from the germline V gene are MNHNS and SASEGT. The CDR3 sequence is CASSERGGTSPDTQYF. CDR3 nucleotide sequence: TGTGCCAGCAGTGAACGGGGTGGGACTAGCCCAGATACGCAGTATTTT.

This clone has a handful of counts. The chain combines TRBV5-1 with TRBJ1-3; possibly TRBD1 for D (5 bases). CDR3 length equals 14 residues. The V gene lost 7 bases and the J gene lost 2 bases, with 13 bases spanning the gap. The V gene's germline CDR1 is SGHRS and CDR2 YFSETQ. For the CDR3, the DNA is TGCGCCAGCGGCCCCGGGGGGACTGGAAACACCATATATTTT. The encoded protein is CASGPGGTGNTIYF.

The chain combines TRBV19 with TRBJ2-2; TRBD1 matches at 7 bases. The CDR3 length is 14 residues. Germline CDR1 and CDR2: LNHDA and SQIVND (reference sequence). The V and J ends lost 5 bases and 4 bases, in that order; junction bases with no gene match: 4. In DNA, the CDR3 is TGTGCCAGTAGTTCTGACAGGGCCACCGGGGAGCTGTTTTTT. Encoded protein: CASSSDRATGELFF.

The chain couples TRBV18 to TRBJ1-4, with a weak D call TRBD1 (5 bases). This CDR3 has 15 amino acids. V was shortened by 0 bases and J by 7 bases, with 12 bases between the two germline ends. Germline V gene lookup returns CDR1 KGHSH and CDR2 LQKENI. The CDR3 nucleotides are TGTGCCAGCTCACCACCGGCGGCAAGGGGTGAAAAACTGTTTTTT. Its translation is CASSPPAARGEKLFF.

The rearrangement joins TRBV30 to TRBJ1-6; TRBD1 agrees at 7 bases. The J segment lost 7 bases and the V segment lost 4 bases, leaving 4 bases of the junction unmatched. The CDR3 covers 13 residues. CDR1 GTSNPN and CDR2 SVGIG come from the germline V gene (reference sequence). The CDR3 protein is CAWKGTVNSPLHF. The DNA of the CDR3 is TGTGCCTGGAAGGGGACAGTAAATTCACCCCTCCACTTT. The variable domain in full, with the rest retrieved from reference TRBV30 and TRBJ1-6, is SQTIHQWPATLVQPVGSPLSLECTVEGTSNPNLYWYRQAAGRGLQLLFYSVGIGQISSEVPQNLSASRPQDRQFILSSKKLLLSDSGFYLCAWKGTVNSPLHFGNGTRLTVT.

This chain connects TRBV30 to TRBJ1-2; 9 nucleotides match TRBD1. The V and J ends lost 5 bases and 7 bases, in that order; junction bases with no gene match: 2. This CDR3 comprises 11 residues. CDR1 GTSNPN and CDR2 SVGIG come from the germline V gene (reference sequence). Written as DNA, the CDR3 is TGTGCCTGGTGGACAGGGGTTGGCTACACCTTC. This gives the protein CAWWTGVGYTF.

V is TRBV9 and J is TRBJ2-1, with 8 bases matching TRBD2. This CDR3 is built from 16 residues. Germline trimming cut 4 bases from V and 7 bases from J; bases unmatched to any gene: 13. Germline CDR1 is SGDLS and CDR2 is YYNGEE. The CDR3 spells CASSSRTSSVRNEQFF. The CDR3 DNA sequence: TGTGCCAGCAGCTCACGGACTAGCTCAGTCAGGAATGAGCAGTTCTTC.

The V and J genes are TRBV7-3 and TRBJ2-3; 9 bases line up with TRBD2. The CDR3 is 16 amino acids. The germline gives CDR1 SGHTA, CDR2 FQGTGA. J was trimmed by 1 base and V by 3 bases; bases with no gene match: 5. CDR3 in DNA: TGTGCCAGCAGCTTTCGTGTAGCGGGGGGCACAGATACGCAGTATTTT. This gives the protein CASSFRVAGGTDTQYF. Filled out from reference TRBV7-3 and TRBJ2-3, the complete variable domain reads GAGVSQTPSNKVTEKGKYVELRCDPISGHTALYWYRQSLGQGPEFLIYFQGTGAADDSGLPNDRFFAVRPEGSVSTLKIQRTERGDSAVYLCASSFRVAGGTDTQYFGPGTRLTVL.

The J gene is TRBJ2-6, the V gene TRBV7-9; tentative D call: TRBD2 (5 bases). There are 17 residues in the CDR3. Germline V gives CDR1 SEHNR, CDR2 FQNEAQ (reference sequence). V was cut by 5 bases and J by 0 bases, with 14 bases left in between. Here the CDR3 DNA reads TGTGCCAGCAGCCGACCGGGATCGAGCTCTGGGGCCAACGTCCTGACTTTC. Its protein product is CASSRPGSSSGANVLTF.

The rearrangement joins TRBV6-4 to TRBJ1-2; unclear D gene. V was trimmed by 6 bases and J by 2 bases, leaving 10 bases between them. In germline, CDR1 is MRHNA, CDR2 SNTAGT. This CDR3 contains 13 residues. CDR3 sequence reads: CASRGGANYGYTF. CDR3 sequence (DNA): TGTGCCAGCAGAGGCGGAGCAAACTATGGCTACACCTTC.

The chain employs TRBV30 and TRBJ1-3; 9 bases map to TRBD1. The germline V gene has CDR1 GTSNPN and CDR2 SVGIG (reference sequence). V shed 8 bases and J 3 bases; nucleotides not matched to a gene: 17. CDR3 length: 17 residues. The CDR3 is CATTPVQGALSGNTIYF. In DNA form, the CDR3 reads TGTGCCACTACCCCCGTACAGGGGGCGCTTAGTGGAAACACCATATATTTT.

V usage is TRBV28 and J usage is TRBJ2-4, with 12 bases fitting TRBD2. This CDR3 spans 17 amino acids. CDR1 is MDHEN and CDR2 is SYDVKM in the germline V gene. V lost 5 bases to trimming and J lost 3 bases; unmatched junction nucleotides: 8. For the CDR3, the DNA is TGTGCCAGCAGTCCGCGACTAGCGGGAGTGCTCAAAAACATTCAGTACTTC. Encoded protein: CASSPRLAGVLKNIQYF.

V is TRBV7-2 and J is TRBJ1-2; D is uncertain. The CDR3 has 13 residues. The V end was cut by 5 bases, the J end by 4 bases, with 11 bases between. The germline CDR1 and CDR2 sequences are SGHTA and FQGNSA. Written as DNA, the CDR3 is TGTGCCAGCAGCCCCGCGTATGGCTATGGCTACACCTTC. Its translation is CASSPAYGYGYTF. Using reference TRBV7-2 and TRBJ1-2 for the parts outside the CDR3, the full variable domain is GAGVSQSPSNKVTEKGKDVELRCDPISGHTALYWYRQSLGQGLEFLIYFQGNSAPDKSGLPSDRFSAERTGGSVSTLTIQRTQQEDSAVYLCASSPAYGYGYTFGSGTRLTVV.

The chain links TRBV27 to TRBJ1-1; D ambiguous. The CDR3 spans 11 residues. V dropped 8 bases and J dropped 1 base, with 5 bases sitting between them. CDR1 and CDR2 (germline): MNHEY, SMNVEV (reference sequence). In DNA, the CDR3 is TGTGCCAGCTTTCAGAACACTGAAGCTTTCTTT. This encodes CASFQNTEAFF.

V is TRBV18 and J is TRBJ2-3; the D is unclear. Germline CDR1 KGHSH, CDR2 LQKENI. Trimming shortened V by 3 bases and J by 3 bases, and 13 bases separated the two germline ends. CDR3 length equals 15 residues. CDR3: CASSPLTARTDTQYF. Here the CDR3 DNA reads TGTGCCAGCTCACCGCTTACGGCGAGGACAGATACGCAGTATTTT.

The J gene is TRBJ2-5, the V gene TRBV6-6; D may be TRBD2 (5 bases). Between the trimmed V and J ends, which lost 5 bases and 2 bases, there was a span of 9 bases. This CDR3 has 13 residues. Germline CDR1 is MNHNY and CDR2 is SVGAGI (reference sequence). The CDR3 coding sequence is TGTGCCAGCAGTCGGACTGCTCAAGAGACCCAGTACTTC. Residues: CASSRTAQETQYF.

The chain joins TRBV18 to TRBJ1-1, with 7 bases lining up with TRBD1. Germline CDR1 reads KGHSH; CDR2 reads LQKENI. The CDR3 length is 13 residues. The J segment lost 2 bases and the V segment lost 5 bases, leaving 2 bases of the junction unmatched. The CDR3 loop reads CASSTGVNTEAFF. CDR3 DNA: TGTGCCAGCTCAACAGGGGTTAACACTGAAGCTTTCTTT.

This chain joins TRBV20-1 and TRBJ2-3; perhaps TRBD2 as D (6 bases). The germline V gene has CDR1 DFQATT and CDR2 SNEGSKA (reference sequence). The CDR3 has 10 residues. V lost 6 bases and J lost 6, with 7 bases in between. The CDR3 DNA follows: TGCAGTGCCCGGGGGGATACGCAGTATTTT. Amino acid sequence: CSARGDTQYF.